The 5 T cell receptor beta chains in this list originate from one sample, sequenced in a study of cytomegalovirus exposure and HLA in healthy donors. Vbeta (60) and Jbeta (13) primers were used in the PCR. Profiled with immunoSEQ multiplex PCR; TCRdb holds only in-frame clones, not every one. The sample records more than 55,000 clones, approximately 80% being singletons. Sequencing used PBMCs. These receptors all stem from a human donor in good health.

This clone came up a few times. The rearrangement links TRBV7-9 to TRBJ1-3; no firm D call. The germline V gene encodes CDR1 SEHNR and CDR2 FQNEAQ (reference sequence). Trimming took off 3 bases at V and 8 bases at J, with 11 bases between the two ends. This CDR3 is built from 13 residues. This chain's CDR3 is CASSFGSEDTIYF. DNA of the CDR3: TGTGCCAGCAGCTTTGGAAGCGAAGACACCATATATTTT. The entire variable domain, with the rest obtained from reference TRBV7-9 and TRBJ1-3, is as follows: DTGVSQNPRHKITKRGQNVTFRCDPISEHNRLYWYRQTLGQGPEFLTYFQNEAQLEKSRLLSDRFSAERPKGSFSTLEIQRTEQGDSAMYLCASSFGSEDTIYFGEGSWLTVV.

The chain uses TRBV9 and TRBJ1-1, with no clear D. Trimming shortened V by 0 bases and J by 4 bases, and 13 bases separated the two germline ends. Germline V gives CDR1 SGDLS, CDR2 YYNGEE. There are 15 residues in the CDR3. In DNA, the CDR3 is TGTGCCAGCAGCGTAGAAGTGTTTGCAGGCACTGAAGCTTTCTTT. Its protein product is CASSVEVFAGTEAFF.

This clone was recorded only once. This chain connects TRBV4-1 to TRBJ1-2; 8 positions match TRBD1. This CDR3 comprises 14 residues. The V gene's germline CDR1 is MGHRA and CDR2 YSYEKL. V trimming: 4 bases; J trimming: 13 bases; junction bases outside the gene matches: 14. As DNA, the CDR3 is TGCGCCAGCAGCCTTGACGCCCCAGGGGGCGGTTGCACCTTC. It codes for CASSLDAPGGGCTF.

The chain has TRBV10-3 and TRBJ2-7, with a tentative D call TRBD1 (6 bases). The CDR3 runs to 15 residues. The V gene's germline CDR1 is ENHRY and CDR2 SYGVKD. V lost 3 bases and J 0 bases, leaving 12 bases between the germline ends. The CDR3 here is CAISEGQQDSYEQYF. CDR3 DNA sequence: TGTGCCATCAGTGAAGGACAGCAGGACTCCTACGAGCAGTACTTC.

The chain recombines TRBV27 with TRBJ1-2, with 9 bases identical to TRBD1. The length of the CDR3 is 16 residues. The germline CDR1 and CDR2 sequences are MNHEY and SMNVEV (reference sequence). V gave up 5 bases and J gave up 6 bases; unmatched junction bases: 13. CDR3 coding DNA: TGTGCCAGCAGTCACCTCCCGGGACAGGGTCTAAATGGCTACACCTTC. This encodes CASSHLPGQGLNGYTF.